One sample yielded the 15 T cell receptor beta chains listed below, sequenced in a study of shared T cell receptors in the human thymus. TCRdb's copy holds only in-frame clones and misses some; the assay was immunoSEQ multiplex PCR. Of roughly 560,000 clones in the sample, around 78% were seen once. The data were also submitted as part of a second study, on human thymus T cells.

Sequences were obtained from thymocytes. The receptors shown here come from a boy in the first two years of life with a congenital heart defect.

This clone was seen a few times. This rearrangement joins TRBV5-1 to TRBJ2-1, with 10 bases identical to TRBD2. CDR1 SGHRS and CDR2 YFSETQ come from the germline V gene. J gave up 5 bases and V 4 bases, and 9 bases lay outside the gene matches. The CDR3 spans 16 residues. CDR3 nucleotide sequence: TGCGCCAGCAGCAAACGGACTAGCGGAAATCACAATGAGCAGTTCTTC. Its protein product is CASSKRTSGNHNEQFF. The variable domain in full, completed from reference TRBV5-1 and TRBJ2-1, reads KAGVTQTPRYLIKTRGQQVTLSCSPISGHRSVSWYQQTPGQGLQFLFEYFSETQRNKGNFPGRFSGRQFSNSRSEMNVSTLELGDSALYLCASSKRTSGNHNEQFFGPGTRLTVL.

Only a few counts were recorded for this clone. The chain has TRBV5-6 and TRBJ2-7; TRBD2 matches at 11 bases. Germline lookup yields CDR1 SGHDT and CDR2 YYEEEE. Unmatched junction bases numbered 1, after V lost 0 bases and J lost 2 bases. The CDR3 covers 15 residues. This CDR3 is CASSLAGLAAYEQYF. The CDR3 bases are TGTGCCAGCAGCTTGGCGGGACTAGCGGCCTACGAGCAGTACTTC.

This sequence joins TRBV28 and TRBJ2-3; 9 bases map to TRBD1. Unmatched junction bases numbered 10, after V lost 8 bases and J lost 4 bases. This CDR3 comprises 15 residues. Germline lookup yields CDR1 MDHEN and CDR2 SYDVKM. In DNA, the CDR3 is TGTGCCAGCTTATCCGGGACAGGGAGGCCAGATACGCAGTATTTT. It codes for CASLSGTGRPDTQYF.

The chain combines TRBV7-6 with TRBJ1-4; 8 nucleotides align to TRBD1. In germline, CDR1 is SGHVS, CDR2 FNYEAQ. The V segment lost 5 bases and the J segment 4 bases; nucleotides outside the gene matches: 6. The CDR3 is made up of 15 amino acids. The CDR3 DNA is TGTGCCAGCAGCGCGACAGGGGCTGGTAATGAAAAACTGTTTTTT. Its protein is CASSATGAGNEKLFF.

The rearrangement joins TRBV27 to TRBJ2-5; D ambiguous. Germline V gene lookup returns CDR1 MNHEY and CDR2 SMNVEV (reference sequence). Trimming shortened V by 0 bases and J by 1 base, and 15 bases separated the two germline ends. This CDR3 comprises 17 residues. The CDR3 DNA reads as TGTGCCAGCAGTTTATCCCCTCGACACAGACCCCAAGAGACCCAGTACTTC. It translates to CASSLSPRHRPQETQYF.

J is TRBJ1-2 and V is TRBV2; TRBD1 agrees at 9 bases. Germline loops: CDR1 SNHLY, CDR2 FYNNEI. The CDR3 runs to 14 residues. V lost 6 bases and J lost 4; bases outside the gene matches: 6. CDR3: CASRGQGSGYGYTF. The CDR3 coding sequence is TGTGCCAGCAGGGGACAGGGTTCTGGCTATGGCTACACCTTC.

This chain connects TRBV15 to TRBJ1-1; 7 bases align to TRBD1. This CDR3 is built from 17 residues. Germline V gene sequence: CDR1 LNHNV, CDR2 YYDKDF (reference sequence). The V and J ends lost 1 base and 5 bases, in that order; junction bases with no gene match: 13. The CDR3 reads CATSRVGRQGLRTEAFF. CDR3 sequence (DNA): TGTGCCACCAGCAGAGTGGGGAGACAGGGATTAAGGACTGAAGCTTTCTTT.

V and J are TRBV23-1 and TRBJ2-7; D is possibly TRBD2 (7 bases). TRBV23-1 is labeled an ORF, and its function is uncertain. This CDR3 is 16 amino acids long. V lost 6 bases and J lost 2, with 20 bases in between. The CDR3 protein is CASRRGAARSPYEQYF. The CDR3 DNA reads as TGCGCCAGCAGACGGGGGGCCGCGCGGTCCCCCTACGAGCAGTACTTC.

The CDR3 is CASSVFGLGGRQFF. In DNA form, the CDR3 reads TGTGCCAGCAGCGTATTCGGGCTAGGGGGCCGGCAGTTCTTC. The chain couples TRBV9 to TRBJ2-1; 7 bases map to TRBD1. CDR3 length: 14 residues. The trim removed 1 base at V and 12 bases at J, leaving 10 bases unmatched. The germline V gene encodes CDR1 SGDLS and CDR2 YYNGEE.

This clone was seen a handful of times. The CDR3 region is CASSLAWRVDEQYF. Written as DNA, the CDR3 is TGTGCCAGCAGCTTAGCGTGGAGGGTCGACGAGCAGTACTTC. This chain joins TRBV7-9 and TRBJ2-7; maybe TRBD2 (6 bases). CDR3 length: 14 residues. Germline assignment: CDR1 SEHNR and CDR2 FQNEAQ (reference sequence). V gave up 0 bases and J gave up 5 bases, with 11 bases separating them. Full variable domain (missing parts from reference TRBV7-9 and TRBJ2-7): DTGVSQNPRHKITKRGQNVTFRCDPISEHNRLYWYRQTLGQGPEFLTYFQNEAQLEKSRLLSDRFSAERPKGSFSTLEIQRTEQGDSAMYLCASSLAWRVDEQYFGPGTRLTVT.

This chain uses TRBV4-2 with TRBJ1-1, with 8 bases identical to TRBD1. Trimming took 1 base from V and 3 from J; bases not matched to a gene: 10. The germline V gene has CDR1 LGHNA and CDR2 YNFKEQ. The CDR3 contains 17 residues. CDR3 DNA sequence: TGTGCCAGCAGCCAAGTCTCCCCGACAGGGGACGACACTGAAGCTTTCTTT. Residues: CASSQVSPTGDDTEAFF.

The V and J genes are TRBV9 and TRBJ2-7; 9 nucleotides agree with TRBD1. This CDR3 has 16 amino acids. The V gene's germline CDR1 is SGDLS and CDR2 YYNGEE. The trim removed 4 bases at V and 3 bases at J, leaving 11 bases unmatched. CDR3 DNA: TGTGCCAGCAGCAGAGGTGACAGGGGGTTCCACTACGAGCAGTACTTC. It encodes CASSRGDRGFHYEQYF.

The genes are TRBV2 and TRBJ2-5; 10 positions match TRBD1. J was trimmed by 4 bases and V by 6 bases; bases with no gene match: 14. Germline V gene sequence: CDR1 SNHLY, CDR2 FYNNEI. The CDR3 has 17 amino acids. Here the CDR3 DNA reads TGTGCCAGCAGAGACGGGGAGGGACAGGGGAATGGAGAGACCCAGTACTTC. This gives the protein CASRDGEGQGNGETQYF. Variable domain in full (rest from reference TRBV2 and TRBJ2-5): EPEVTQTPSHQVTQMGQEVILRCVPISNHLYFYWYRQILGQKVEFLVSFYNNEISEKSEIFDDQFSVERPDGSNFTLKIRSTKLEDSAMYFCASRDGEGQGNGETQYFGPGTRLLVL.

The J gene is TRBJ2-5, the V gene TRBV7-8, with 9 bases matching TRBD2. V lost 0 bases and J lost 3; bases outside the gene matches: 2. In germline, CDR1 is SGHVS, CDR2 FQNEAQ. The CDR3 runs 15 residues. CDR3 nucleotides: TGTGCCAGCAGCTTAGCCCTAGCGGGAAAAGAGACCCAGTACTTC. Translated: CASSLALAGKETQYF. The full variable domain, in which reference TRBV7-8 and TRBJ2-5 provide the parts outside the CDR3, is GAGVSQSPRYKVAKRGQDVALRCDPISGHVSLFWYQQALGQGPEFLTYFQNEAQLDKSGLPSDRFFAERPEGSVSTLKIQRTQQEDSAVYLCASSLALAGKETQYFGPGTRLLVL.

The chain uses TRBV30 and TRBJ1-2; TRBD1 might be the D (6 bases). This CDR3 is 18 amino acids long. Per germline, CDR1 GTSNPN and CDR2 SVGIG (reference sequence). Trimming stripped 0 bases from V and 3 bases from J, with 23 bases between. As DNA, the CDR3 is TGTGCCTGGAGTGTTGAATCTGACGGGACACCGAAAGACTATGGCTACACCTTC. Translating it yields CAWSVESDGTPKDYGYTF.